This T cell receptor beta chain was found in a study of T-cell memory formation after mild COVID-19. Study results and caveats: Among CD4+ contracting clones, most were CM and EM, and CD8+ ones EMRA. Second-wave clones that peaked on day 37 lacked confirmed SARS-CoV-2 specificity. Contracting clones, day 15 to 85, had balanced CD4/CD8, and later expanders favored CD4+.

In the case of this clonotype: The antigen is unknown.

TCRdb itself ran the 5' RACE reads through MiXCR, one entry per CDR3 protein. This table holds 300,000 to 350,000 distinct CDR3 sequences, around 15% found once. This receptor was obtained from a man aged 18 to 30 who had mild COVID-19 (a few samples of this study predate the infection). Cell type and time point are not known. The sequenced sample was PBMCs or a T cell subset sorted from them (not recorded which).

CDR3 sequence (DNA): TGTGCCAGCAGCCTCAGGTCCCCCTCCCAAGAGACCCAGTACTTC. Translating it yields CASSLRSPSQETQYF. The chain is built from TRBV7-2 and TRBJ2-5, with D hard to call. V was pared by 5 bases and J by 1 base, with 14 bases between. The CDR3 is made up of 15 amino acids. Germline CDR1 is SGHTA and CDR2 is FQGNSA.